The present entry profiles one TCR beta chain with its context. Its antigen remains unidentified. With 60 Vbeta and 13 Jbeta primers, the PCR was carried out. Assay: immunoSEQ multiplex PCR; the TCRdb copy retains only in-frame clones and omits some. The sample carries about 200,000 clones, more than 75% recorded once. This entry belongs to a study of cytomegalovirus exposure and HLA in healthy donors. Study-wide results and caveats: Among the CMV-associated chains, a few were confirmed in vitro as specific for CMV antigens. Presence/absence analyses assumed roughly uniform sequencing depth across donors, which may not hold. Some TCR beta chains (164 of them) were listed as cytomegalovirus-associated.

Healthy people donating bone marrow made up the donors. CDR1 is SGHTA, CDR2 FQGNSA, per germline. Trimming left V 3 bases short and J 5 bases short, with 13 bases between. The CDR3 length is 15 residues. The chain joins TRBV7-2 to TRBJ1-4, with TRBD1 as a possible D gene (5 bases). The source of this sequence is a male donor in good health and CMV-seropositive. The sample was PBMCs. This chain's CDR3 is CASSFRQGLNEKLFF. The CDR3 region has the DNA TGTGCCAGCAGCTTTAGGCAGGGATTAAATGAAAAACTGTTTTTT.